These 2 T cell receptor beta chains were sequenced from one sample in a study of spatial heterogeneity in lung cancer. One entry per CDR3 protein, called by TCRdb with MiXCR from the 5' RACE reads. This repertoire shows approximately 7,000 distinct CDR3 sequences, around 12% found once; its top ten account for 22%. Indicated time point: sample taken at primary tumor resection. These receptors have no known antigen. Findings and limits, study-wide: Within tumors, counts of expanded alpha and beta TCRs tracked tumor mutation counts.

The sample consisted of lung tumor tissue, taken at surgery. The receptors here all came from a male donor with early-stage non-small cell lung cancer.

By proportion, this clonotype is medium-sized (0.01 to 0.1%). This chain joins TRBV29-1 and TRBJ2-1, with 8 bases aligning to TRBD1. V lost 6 bases to trimming and J lost 8 bases; unmatched junction nucleotides: 6. The CDR3 spans 12 residues. Per germline, CDR1 SQVTM and CDR2 ANQGSEA. The CDR3 DNA sequence: TGCAGCGTCCTGACAGGGGACGATGAGCAGTTCTTC. Amino acid sequence: CSVLTGDDEQFF.

This clonotype is termed medium-sized. The V and J genes are TRBV5-1 and TRBJ2-5; the D is unclear. From germline, CDR1 is SGHRS and CDR2 YFSETQ. V was pared by 3 bases and J by 4 bases, with 4 bases between. This CDR3 region has 11 residues. The CDR3 bases are TGCGCCAGCAGCTGGTTAGAGACCCAGTACTTC. It codes for CASSWLETQYF. The whole variable domain, remainder taken from reference TRBV5-1 and TRBJ2-5, is KAGVTQTPRYLIKTRGQQVTLSCSPISGHRSVSWYQQTPGQGLQFLFEYFSETQRNKGNFPGRFSGRQFSNSRSEMNVSTLELGDSALYLCASSWLETQYFGPGTRLLVL.